This T cell receptor (beta chain) was captured in a study of blood T cell repertoires in COVID-19. Looking at the study overall: Sources were T cells, B-cell-depleted T cells, or PBMCs; the material itself was cDNA or gDNA.

The CDR3 is 15 amino acids. The V gene end was trimmed by 1 base and the J gene end by 4 bases; junction bases not matched to a gene: 7. The germline V gene encodes CDR1 SGHTA and CDR2 FQGNSA. TCRdb's table, derived via immunoSEQ multiplex PCR, lists solely in-frame clones and lacks some. The sample has 44,000 or so clones, about 88% seen once. This clonotype was sampled from a man in his fifties or sixties with active COVID-19. The chain is built from TRBV7-2 and TRBJ2-7, with 7 bases aligning to TRBD2. Sequencing used peripheral blood. CDR3 nucleotide sequence: TGTGCCAGCAGCTTAGTGGAGGGCGGGGGTTACGAGCAGTACTTC. This translates into CASSLVEGGGYEQYF.